The present TCR beta chain was sequenced within a study of control samples from healthy donors and cancer patients. CDR3 size: 14 residues. The V gene end was trimmed by 5 bases and the J gene end by 3 bases; junction bases not matched to a gene: 1. Germline CDR1 SGHNT, CDR2 YENEEA. Method: immunoSEQ multiplex PCR; TCRdb's copy keeps in-frame clones and lacks some. This table has about 65,000 clones, 90% appearing once. This clone was seen only a few times. The TCR originated in a woman in her fifties or sixties with colorectal cancer. Sequenced input: PBMCs. The V and J genes are TRBV11-3 and TRBJ1-6, with TRBD1 matching 7 bases. CDR3 coding DNA: TGTGCCAGCAGCCGGGACAGCTATAATTCACCCCTCCACTTT. Residues: CASSRDSYNSPLHF.